A single sample gave rise to the 31 T cell receptor beta chains below, sequenced in a study of PD-1 blockade in classical Hodgkin lymphoma. Sequencing was performed with immunoSEQ multiplex PCR; in TCRdb, only in-frame clones are kept and a portion is missing. The sample holds about 37,000 clones, 76% seen once. Relapse after autologous stem cell transplantation occurred in every patient, and brentuximab vedotin exposure varied. The specimen was peripheral blood mononuclear cells (PBMCs), collected at baseline. These receptors originate from a human donor with classical Hodgkin lymphoma.

This chain uses TRBV19 with TRBJ2-2; D perhaps matches TRBD1 (6 bases). The V end lost 8 bases, the J end lost 5 bases, and 12 bases lay between the germline ends. CDR1 is LNHDA and CDR2 is SQIVND in the germline V gene (reference sequence). The CDR3 covers 13 residues. The CDR3 loop reads CASLTGLTGELFF. DNA for the CDR3: TGTGCCAGTCTGACAGGACTTACCGGGGAGCTGTTTTTT.

This clone was detected a few times. The rearrangement joins TRBV4-3 to TRBJ2-5; 14 nucleotides align to TRBD2. The junction had 15 bases not matched to a gene; V was cut back by 1 base and J by 5 bases. Germline V gives CDR1 LGHNA, CDR2 YSLEER. This CDR3 has 20 amino acids. CDR3 in DNA: TGCGCCAGCAGCCAAGTTTACGGGACTAGCGGGAGACGGAATTGGGAGACCCAGTACTTC. Residues: CASSQVYGTSGRRNWETQYF.

The chain employs TRBV11-3 and TRBJ2-5; D is perhaps TRBD1 or TRBD2 (5 bases each). V gave up 5 bases and J gave up 5 bases, with 12 bases separating them. The CDR3 loop spans 13 amino acids. The germline gives CDR1 SGHNT, CDR2 YENEEA. The CDR3 nucleotides are TGTGCCAGCAGCACGACCGGGACGGAGACCCAGTACTTC. It translates to CASSTTGTETQYF.

The rearrangement links TRBV29-1 to TRBJ2-7; D unclear. The V end was cut by 6 bases, the J end by 4 bases, with 10 bases between. CDR3 size: 11 residues. Germline CDR1 reads SQVTM; CDR2 reads ANQGSEA. The CDR3 sequence is CSVVSHYEQYF. DNA for the CDR3: TGCAGCGTAGTTTCTCATTACGAGCAGTACTTC.

This clone was observed a handful of times. The V and J genes are TRBV2 and TRBJ1-2, with TRBD1 identical over 8 bases. There are 13 residues in the CDR3. Trimming removed 6 bases from V and 4 bases from J; junction bases left unmatched: 4. Germline CDR1 SNHLY, CDR2 FYNNEI. The CDR3 DNA reads TGTGCCAGCAGCGAAACAGGGGGCTATGGCTACACCTTC. This sequence encodes CASSETGGYGYTF.

The chain couples TRBV5-4 to TRBJ2-7; TRBD2 matches at 8 bases. V trimming: 4 bases; J trimming: 1 base; junction bases outside the gene matches: 7. The CDR3 has 15 amino acids. Germline V gene data show CDR1 as SGHNT and CDR2 as YYREEE (reference sequence). CDR3 DNA sequence: TGTGCCAGCAGCCAGGCCGGGACTAGATCCTACGAGCAGTACTTC. Its protein is CASSQAGTRSYEQYF.

This chain uses TRBV5-6 with TRBJ1-2; D is unresolved. Trimming pared 2 bases from V and 4 bases from J, leaving 9 bases between. The CDR3 has 13 residues. The V gene's germline CDR1 is SGHDT and CDR2 YYEEEE. This CDR3 is CASSFALSYGYTF. DNA for the CDR3: TGTGCCAGCAGCTTCGCCCTCAGCTATGGCTACACCTTC.

The chain links TRBV16 to TRBJ2-2; the match to TRBD2 covers 11 bases. CDR3 length: 18 amino acids. V shed 1 base, J shed 4 bases, and the junction held 8 bases outside the gene matches. CDR1 and CDR2 (germline): KGHSY, FQNENV. CDR3: CASSQWDSGRARTGELFF. The CDR3 DNA reads TGTGCCAGCAGCCAATGGGATAGCGGGAGGGCCCGCACCGGGGAGCTGTTTTTT.

The rearrangement joins TRBV4-2 to TRBJ2-3; 9 bases match TRBD2. The length of the CDR3 is 17 residues. Germline loops: CDR1 LGHNA, CDR2 YNFKEQ. J lost 1 base, V lost 0 bases, and 5 bases had no gene match. This CDR3 reads CASSQEIAGEGTDTQYF. DNA of the CDR3: TGTGCCAGCAGCCAAGAAATAGCGGGAGAGGGCACAGATACGCAGTATTTT.

The genes are TRBV2 and TRBJ2-7; D unresolved. The germline V gene encodes CDR1 SNHLY and CDR2 FYNNEI. V lost 4 bases and J lost 0, with 13 bases in between. The CDR3 is 15 residues long. CDR3 DNA sequence: TGTGCCAGCAGTGGGGGTGCGCGATACTCCTACGAGCAGTACTTC. Translating it yields CASSGGARYSYEQYF. The full variable domain, completed using reference TRBV2 and TRBJ2-7, is EPEVTQTPSHQVTQMGQEVILRCVPISNHLYFYWYRQILGQKVEFLVSFYNNEISEKSEIFDDQFSVERPDGSNFTLKIRSTKLEDSAMYFCASSGGARYSYEQYFGPGTRLTVT.

The V and J genes are TRBV4-3 and TRBJ2-7; the match to TRBD2 covers 8 bases. After removal of 3 bases from V and 6 bases from J, the junction contained 4 bases not matched to a gene. CDR1 LGHNA and CDR2 YSLEER come from the germline V gene. The CDR3 runs 13 residues. The CDR3 DNA reads TGCGCCAGCAGCCAGGCGGGAGGACGCGAGCAGTACTTC. It encodes CASSQAGGREQYF.

The chain uses TRBV27 and TRBJ2-3; TRBD2 matches at 8 bases. This CDR3 spans 14 amino acids. The V gene end was trimmed by 7 bases and the J gene end by 4 bases; junction bases not matched to a gene: 7. CDR1 and CDR2 (germline): MNHEY, SMNVEV (reference sequence). The CDR3 DNA follows: TGTGCCAGCACGCGCAGCGGGAGCGCAGATACGCAGTATTTT. It yields the protein CASTRSGSADTQYF.

The chain couples TRBV4-1 to TRBJ2-7, with D perhaps matching TRBD2 (5 bases). The V end was cut by 0 bases, the J end by 2 bases, with 11 bases between. The CDR3 consists of 15 residues. Germline-derived CDR1 and CDR2 are MGHRA and YSYEKL. The CDR3 sequence: CASSQDGRATYEQYF. CDR3 nucleotides: TGCGCCAGCAGCCAAGATGGGCGGGCGACCTACGAGCAGTACTTC.

V is TRBV6-1 and J is TRBJ2-7; tentative D call: TRBD1 (6 bases). Germline loops: CDR1 MNHNS, CDR2 SASEGT. The CDR3 spans 15 residues. The V gene lost 4 bases and the J gene lost 0 bases, with 13 bases spanning the gap. Here the CDR3 DNA reads TGTGCCAGCAGTGGCCACAGGGATAGCTCCTACGAGCAGTACTTC. As protein: CASSGHRDSSYEQYF.

This clone was observed a handful of times. This chain joins TRBV19 and TRBJ1-1; TRBD1 agrees at 8 bases. Germline assignment: CDR1 LNHDA and CDR2 SQIVND (reference sequence). The CDR3 spans 18 residues. Trimming took 3 bases from V and 0 from J; bases not matched to a gene: 12. CDR3 nucleotides: TGTGCCAGTAGTATCGACGGACAGGGCTGGAATTTGAACACTGAAGCTTTCTTT. Translating gives CASSIDGQGWNLNTEAFF.

The chain couples TRBV7-2 to TRBJ2-5; 7 bases fit TRBD1. Germline CDR1 SGHTA, CDR2 FQGNSA. The CDR3 spans 14 residues. The V gene end was trimmed by 4 bases and the J gene end by 4 bases; junction bases not matched to a gene: 6. CDR3 in DNA: TGTGCCAGCAGCTATCAAGGGGGCGGAGAGACCCAGTACTTC. Amino acid sequence: CASSYQGGGETQYF.

V and J are TRBV10-2 and TRBJ2-7; TRBD1 or TRBD2 may be the D gene (5 bases each). Trimming took off 7 bases at V and 5 bases at J, with 18 bases between the two ends. CDR1 and CDR2 (germline): WSHSY, SAAADI. This CDR3 is 14 amino acids long. The CDR3 sequence is CASTKGNSGDEQYF. The CDR3 DNA follows: TGCGCCAGCACGAAGGGGAACAGCGGCGACGAGCAGTACTTC.

This sequence joins TRBV6-4 and TRBJ2-2, with D possibly being TRBD2 (6 bases). The ends were cut back, 6 bases at V and 2 bases at J, with 19 bases in the middle. The CDR3 spans 17 residues. Germline loops: CDR1 MRHNA, CDR2 SNTAGT. The DNA of the CDR3 is TGTGCCAGCAGACCCCAGGCGGGGCAGGGAAACACCGGGGAGCTGTTTTTT. Amino acids: CASRPQAGQGNTGELFF.

This clone occurred once. The chain joins TRBV7-9 to TRBJ2-1; weak D call: TRBD2 (6 bases). This CDR3 contains 15 residues. Germline CDR1 and CDR2: SEHNR and FQNEAQ (reference sequence). Between the trimmed V and J ends, which lost 3 bases and 7 bases, there was a span of 16 bases. The CDR3 is CASSFVEGVGNEQFF. In DNA, the CDR3 is TGTGCCAGCAGCTTCGTGGAGGGAGTTGGGAATGAGCAGTTCTTC.

V is TRBV7-8 and J is TRBJ1-2; D is uncertain. The CDR3 is 14 amino acids. CDR1 is SGHVS and CDR2 is FQNEAQ in the germline V gene. V dropped 1 base and J dropped 7 bases, with 13 bases sitting between them. In DNA, the CDR3 is TGTGCCAGCAGCTTAGAGGTCACGACGGGTGGCTACACCTTC. Translated: CASSLEVTTGGYTF.

This clone was counted between two and nine times. The chain recombines TRBV7-9 with TRBJ2-1; tentatively, D is TRBD1 (5 bases). The ends were cut back, 3 bases at V and 15 bases at J, with 12 bases in the middle. This CDR3 spans 11 amino acids. CDR1 and CDR2 from the germline V gene are SEHNR and FQNEAQ (reference sequence). The CDR3 spells CASSLGPNRFF. For the CDR3, the DNA is TGTGCCAGCAGCTTGGGGCCCAACCGGTTCTTC.

This clone was observed a few times. The rearrangement links TRBV2 to TRBJ1-2, with D uncertain. CDR3 length equals 11 residues. Trimming removed 5 bases at V and 8 bases at J, with 9 bases between. Germline CDR1 SNHLY, CDR2 FYNNEI. The DNA of the CDR3 is TGTGCCAGCAGTTACGACACGGGCTACACCTTC. This sequence encodes CASSYDTGYTF. Drawing the rest from reference TRBV2 and TRBJ1-2, the complete variable domain is EPEVTQTPSHQVTQMGQEVILRCVPISNHLYFYWYRQILGQKVEFLVSFYNNEISEKSEIFDDQFSVERPDGSNFTLKIRSTKLEDSAMYFCASSYDTGYTFGSGTRLTVV.

The V and J genes are TRBV6-5 and TRBJ1-3; D call uncertain. This CDR3 has 14 residues. V shed 0 bases and J shed 2 bases, with 5 bases lying between them. Germline CDR1 is MNHEY and CDR2 is SVGAGI. CDR3 sequence: CASSYSMTGNTIYF. The DNA of the CDR3 is TGTGCCAGCAGTTACTCGATGACTGGAAACACCATATATTTT.

The V and J genes are TRBV9 and TRBJ2-7; TRBD2 is a possible D gene (6 bases). V shed 0 bases and J shed 4 bases, with 17 bases lying between them. This CDR3 comprises 16 residues. Germline assignment: CDR1 SGDLS and CDR2 YYNGEE. The CDR3 DNA reads TGTGCCAGCAGCGTAGAGGAGGGATTGGGGAGATACGAGCAGTACTTC. As protein: CASSVEEGLGRYEQYF.

The chain combines TRBV28 with TRBJ2-3; 8 bases map to TRBD1. Germline CDR1 MDHEN, CDR2 SYDVKM. V was pared by 5 bases and J by 3 bases, with 10 bases of the junction left unmatched. CDR3 size: 16 residues. CDR3 nucleotides: TGTGCCAGCAGTAAAGGACAGGGATGGGGTACAGATACGCAGTATTTT. Protein: CASSKGQGWGTDTQYF.

The chain employs TRBV5-6 and TRBJ2-5; D is undetermined. Trimming cost V 4 bases and J 5 bases, with 6 bases left between them. There are 11 residues in the CDR3. CDR1 and CDR2 (germline): SGHDT, YYEEEE. The CDR3, as DNA: TGTGCCAGCAGCGCAACGGAGACCCAGTACTTC. The encoded protein is CASSATETQYF.

The genes are TRBV6-5 and TRBJ2-1; D uncertain. The CDR3 is 13 residues long. Germline V CDR1 and CDR2: MNHEY, SVGAGI. V was clipped by 5 bases and J by 7 bases, with 12 bases between them. The CDR3 protein is CASSRAVVNEQFF. In DNA form, the CDR3 reads TGTGCCAGCAGTCGAGCCGTGGTGAATGAGCAGTTCTTC.

This chain uses TRBV12-5 with TRBJ1-1; D not certain. There are 13 residues in the CDR3. The V and J ends lost 6 bases and 1 base respectively, with 9 bases between them. Germline CDR1 LGHNT, CDR2 FRNRAP. The CDR3 loop reads CASGTDPNTEAFF. The CDR3 DNA is TGTGCTAGTGGCACAGACCCGAACACTGAAGCTTTCTTT.

The chain recombines TRBV29-1 with TRBJ2-1; the D gene is possibly TRBD1 (5 bases). Germline values: CDR1 SQVTM, CDR2 ANQGSEA. V was cut by 7 bases and J by 6 bases, with 13 bases left in between. CDR3 length equals 12 residues. CDR3 protein: CSAGFLFNEQFF. The CDR3 DNA is TGCAGCGCAGGGTTTCTGTTCAATGAGCAGTTCTTC.

The rearrangement links TRBV5-1 to TRBJ1-2; D not resolved. V was cut by 2 bases and J by 3 bases, with 23 bases left in between. Germline V gives CDR1 SGHRS, CDR2 YFSETQ. This CDR3 is 18 amino acids long. The CDR3 region is CASSFRGNLISLDYGYTF. The CDR3 coding sequence is TGCGCCAGCAGCTTTAGAGGGAATTTGATTTCCCTTGACTATGGCTACACCTTC.

The J gene is TRBJ1-2, the V gene TRBV6-1; 9 bases map to TRBD1. The CDR3 extends over 13 amino acids. J lost 1 base, V lost 11 bases, and 5 bases had no gene match. Germline CDR1 and CDR2: MNHNS and SASEGT. CDR3: CAARDRDNYGYTF. DNA for the CDR3: TGTGCCGCCCGGGACAGGGATAACTATGGCTACACCTTC.